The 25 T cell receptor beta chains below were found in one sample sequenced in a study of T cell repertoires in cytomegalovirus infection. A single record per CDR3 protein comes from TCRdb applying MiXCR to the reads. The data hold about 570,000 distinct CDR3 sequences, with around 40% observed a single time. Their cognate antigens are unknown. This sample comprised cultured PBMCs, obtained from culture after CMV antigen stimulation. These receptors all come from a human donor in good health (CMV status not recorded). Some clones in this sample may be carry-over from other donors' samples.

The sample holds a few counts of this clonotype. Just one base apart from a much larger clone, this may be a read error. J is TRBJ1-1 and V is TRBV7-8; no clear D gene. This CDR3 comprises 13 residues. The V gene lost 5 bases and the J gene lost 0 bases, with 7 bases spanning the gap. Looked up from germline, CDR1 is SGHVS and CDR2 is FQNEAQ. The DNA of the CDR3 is TGTGCCAGCAGCATGACGGTGAACACTGAAGCTTTCTTT. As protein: CASSMTVNTEAFF. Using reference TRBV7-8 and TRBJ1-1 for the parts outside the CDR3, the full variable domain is GAGVSQSPRYKVAKRGQDVALRCDPISGHVSLFWYQQALGQGPEFLTYFQNEAQLDKSGLPSDRFFAERPEGSVSTLKIQRTQQEDSAVYLCASSMTVNTEAFFGQGTRLTVV.

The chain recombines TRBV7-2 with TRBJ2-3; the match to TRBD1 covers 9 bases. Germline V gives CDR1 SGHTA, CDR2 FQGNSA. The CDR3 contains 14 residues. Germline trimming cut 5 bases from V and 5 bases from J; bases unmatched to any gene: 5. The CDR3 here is CASSPQGAVDTQYF. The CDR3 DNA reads TGTGCCAGCAGCCCACAGGGGGCGGTAGATACGCAGTATTTT. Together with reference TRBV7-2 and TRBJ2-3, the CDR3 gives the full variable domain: GAGVSQSPSNKVTEKGKDVELRCDPISGHTALYWYRQSLGQGLEFLIYFQGNSAPDKSGLPSDRFSAERTGGSVSTLTIQRTQQEDSAVYLCASSPQGAVDTQYFGPGTRLTVL.

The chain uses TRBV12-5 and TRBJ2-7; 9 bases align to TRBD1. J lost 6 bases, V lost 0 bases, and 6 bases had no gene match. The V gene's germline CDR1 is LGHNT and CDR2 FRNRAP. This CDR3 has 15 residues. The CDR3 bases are TGTGCTAGTGGTTTGGTACAAGGGACAGGGATCGAGCAGTACTTC. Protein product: CASGLVQGTGIEQYF.

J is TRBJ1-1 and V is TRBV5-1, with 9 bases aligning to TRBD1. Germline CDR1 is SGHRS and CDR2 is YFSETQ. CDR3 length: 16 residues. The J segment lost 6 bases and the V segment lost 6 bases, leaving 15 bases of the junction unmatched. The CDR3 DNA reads TGCGCCAGCACCCACAGGGGGCCCGACGGAATCCCTGAAGCTTTCTTT. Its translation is CASTHRGPDGIPEAFF. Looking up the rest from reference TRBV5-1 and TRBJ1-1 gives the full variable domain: KAGVTQTPRYLIKTRGQQVTLSCSPISGHRSVSWYQQTPGQGLQFLFEYFSETQRNKGNFPGRFSGRQFSNSRSEMNVSTLELGDSALYLCASTHRGPDGIPEAFFGQGTRLTVV.

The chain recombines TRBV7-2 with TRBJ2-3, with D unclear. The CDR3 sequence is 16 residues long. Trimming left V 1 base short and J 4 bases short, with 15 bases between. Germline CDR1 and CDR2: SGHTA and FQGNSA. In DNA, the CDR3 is TGTGCCAGCAGCTTAGGGACGGTGGGAAGCGCAGATACGCAGTATTTT. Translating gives CASSLGTVGSADTQYF.

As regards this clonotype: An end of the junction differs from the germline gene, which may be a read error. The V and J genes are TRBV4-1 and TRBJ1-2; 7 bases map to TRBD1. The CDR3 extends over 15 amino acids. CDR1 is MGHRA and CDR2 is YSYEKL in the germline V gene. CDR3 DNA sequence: TGTGCCAGCAGCCAAAACAGGGGCCCCGTTTTCGGCTACACCTTC. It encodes CASSQNRGPVFGYTF.

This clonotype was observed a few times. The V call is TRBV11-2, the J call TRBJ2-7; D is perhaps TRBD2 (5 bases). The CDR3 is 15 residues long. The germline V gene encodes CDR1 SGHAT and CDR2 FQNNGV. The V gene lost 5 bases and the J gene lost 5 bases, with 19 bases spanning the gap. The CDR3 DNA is TGTGCCAGCAGCACCATCCGGGGTAGAAACAACGAGCAGTACTTC. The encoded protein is CASSTIRGRNNEQYF.

This CDR3 reads CASSLRGTGGDEQFF. The CDR3 coding sequence is TGTGCCAGCAGCTTAAGAGGAACAGGGGGCGATGAGCAGTTCTTC. The gene calls are TRBV7-2 and TRBJ2-1; 9 nucleotides match TRBD1. The ends lost 2 bases at V and 8 bases at J; junction bases unmatched: 7. Germline-derived CDR1 and CDR2 are SGHTA and FQGNSA. The CDR3 loop spans 15 amino acids.

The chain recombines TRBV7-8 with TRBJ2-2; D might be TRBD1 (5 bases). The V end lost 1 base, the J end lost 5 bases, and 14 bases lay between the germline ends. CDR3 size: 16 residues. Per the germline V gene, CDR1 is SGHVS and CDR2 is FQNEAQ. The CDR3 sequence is CASSLGVGEWTGELFF. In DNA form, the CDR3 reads TGTGCCAGCAGCTTAGGGGTAGGGGAATGGACCGGGGAGCTGTTTTTT.

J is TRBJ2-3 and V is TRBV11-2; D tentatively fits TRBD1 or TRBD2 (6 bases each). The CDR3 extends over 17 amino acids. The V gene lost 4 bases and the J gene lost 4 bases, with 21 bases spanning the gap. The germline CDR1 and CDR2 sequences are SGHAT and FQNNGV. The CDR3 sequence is CASSYQRGATSPDTQYF. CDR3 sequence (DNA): TGTGCCAGCAGCTACCAGAGGGGGGCTACATCTCCAGATACGCAGTATTTT.

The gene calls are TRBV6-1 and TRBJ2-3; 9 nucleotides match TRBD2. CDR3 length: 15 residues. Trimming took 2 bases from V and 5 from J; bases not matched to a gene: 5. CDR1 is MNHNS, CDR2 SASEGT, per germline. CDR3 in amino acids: CASSEKGLALDTQYF. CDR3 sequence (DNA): TGTGCCAGCAGTGAAAAGGGACTAGCATTAGATACGCAGTATTTT.

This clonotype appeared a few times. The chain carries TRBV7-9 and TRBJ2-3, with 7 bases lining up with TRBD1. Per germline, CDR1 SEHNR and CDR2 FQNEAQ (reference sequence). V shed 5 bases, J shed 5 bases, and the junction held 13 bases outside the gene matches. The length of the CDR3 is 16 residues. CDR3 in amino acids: CASSPRQGNSRDTQYF. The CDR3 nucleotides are TGTGCCAGCAGCCCTAGACAGGGTAATAGTAGAGATACGCAGTATTTT.

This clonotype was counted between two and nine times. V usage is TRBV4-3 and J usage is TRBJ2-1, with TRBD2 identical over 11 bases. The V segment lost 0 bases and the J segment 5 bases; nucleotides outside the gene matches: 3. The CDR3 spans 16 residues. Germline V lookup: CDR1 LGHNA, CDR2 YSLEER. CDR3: CASSQDSGRAHNEQFF. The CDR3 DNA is TGCGCCAGCAGCCAAGATAGCGGGAGGGCTCACAATGAGCAGTTCTTC.

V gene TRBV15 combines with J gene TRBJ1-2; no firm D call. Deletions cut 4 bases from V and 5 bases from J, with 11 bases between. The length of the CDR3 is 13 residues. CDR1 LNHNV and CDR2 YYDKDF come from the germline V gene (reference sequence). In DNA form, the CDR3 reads TGTGCCACCAGCAATGGCCTCCTTTATGGCTACACCTTC. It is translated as CATSNGLLYGYTF.

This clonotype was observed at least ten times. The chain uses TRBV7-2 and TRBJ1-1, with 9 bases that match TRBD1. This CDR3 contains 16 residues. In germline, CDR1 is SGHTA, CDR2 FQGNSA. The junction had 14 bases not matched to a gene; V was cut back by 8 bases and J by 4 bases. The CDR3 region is CASYLTRDRVTTEAFF. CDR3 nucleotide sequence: TGTGCCAGCTACCTAACCCGGGACAGGGTGACCACTGAAGCTTTCTTT.

The CDR3 nucleotides are TGTGCCAGCAGCCAACCGACAGCCGGGACTAGCGGGAGGAACACCGGGGAGCTGTTTTTT. Translating it yields CASSQPTAGTSGRNTGELFF. The chain has TRBV7-9 and TRBJ2-2; 14 nucleotides line up with TRBD2. V dropped 5 bases and J dropped 1; count of bases not matched to a gene: 12. The CDR3 has 20 residues. In germline, CDR1 is SEHNR, CDR2 FQNEAQ (reference sequence).

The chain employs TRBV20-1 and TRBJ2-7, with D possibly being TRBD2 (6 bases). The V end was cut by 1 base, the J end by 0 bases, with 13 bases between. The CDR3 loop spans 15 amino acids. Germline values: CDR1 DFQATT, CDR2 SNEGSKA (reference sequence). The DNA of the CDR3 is TGCAGTGCTAGAGTCAGACTAGTGTCCTCCTACGAGCAGTACTTC. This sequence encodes CSARVRLVSSYEQYF.

The CDR3, as DNA: TGTGCCAGCAGCTCAAACAGGGGGGCGAATGAGCAGTTCTTC. Amino acid sequence: CASSSNRGANEQFF. The J gene is TRBJ2-1, the V gene TRBV7-3, with 8 bases identical to TRBD1. CDR1 is SGHTA, CDR2 FQGTGA, per germline. This CDR3 has 14 residues. Trimming cost V 4 bases and J 7 bases; bases outside gene matches: 6.

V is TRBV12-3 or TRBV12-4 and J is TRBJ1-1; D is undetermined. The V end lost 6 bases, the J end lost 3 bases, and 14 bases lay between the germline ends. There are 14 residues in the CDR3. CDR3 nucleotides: TGTGCCAGCAGCCAAACTTATGGATACACTGAAGCTTTCTTT. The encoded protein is CASSQTYGYTEAFF.

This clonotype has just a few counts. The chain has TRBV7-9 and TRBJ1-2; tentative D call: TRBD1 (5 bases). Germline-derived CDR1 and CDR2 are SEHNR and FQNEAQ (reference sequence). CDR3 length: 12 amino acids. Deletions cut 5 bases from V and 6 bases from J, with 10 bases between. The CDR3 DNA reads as TGTGCCAGCAGCCCGACAGAGGATGGCTACACCTTC. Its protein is CASSPTEDGYTF.

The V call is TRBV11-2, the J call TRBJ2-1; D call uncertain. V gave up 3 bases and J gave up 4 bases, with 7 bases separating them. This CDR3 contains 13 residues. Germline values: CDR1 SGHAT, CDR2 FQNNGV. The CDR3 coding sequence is TGTGCCAGCAGCTTGTCAGCGTACAATGAGCAGTTCTTC. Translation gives CASSLSAYNEQFF.

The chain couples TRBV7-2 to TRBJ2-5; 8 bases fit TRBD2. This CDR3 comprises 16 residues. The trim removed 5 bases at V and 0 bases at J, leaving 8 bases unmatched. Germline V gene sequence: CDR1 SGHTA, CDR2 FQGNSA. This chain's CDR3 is CASSPRGGGHQETQYF. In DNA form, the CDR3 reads TGTGCCAGCAGCCCTCGCGGCGGGGGGCACCAAGAGACCCAGTACTTC.

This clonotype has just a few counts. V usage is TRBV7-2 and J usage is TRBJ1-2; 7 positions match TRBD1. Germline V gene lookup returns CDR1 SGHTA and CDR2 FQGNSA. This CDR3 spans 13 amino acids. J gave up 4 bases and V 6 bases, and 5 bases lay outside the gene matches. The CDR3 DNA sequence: TGTGCCAGCAGGTCCGGGACAGTCTATGGCTACACCTTC. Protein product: CASRSGTVYGYTF.

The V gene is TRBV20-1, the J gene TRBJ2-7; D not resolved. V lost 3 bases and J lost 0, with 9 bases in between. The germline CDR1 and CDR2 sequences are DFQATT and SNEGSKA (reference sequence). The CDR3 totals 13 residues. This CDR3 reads CSASYVNSYEQYF. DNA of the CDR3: TGCAGTGCTAGTTATGTTAACTCCTACGAGCAGTACTTC.

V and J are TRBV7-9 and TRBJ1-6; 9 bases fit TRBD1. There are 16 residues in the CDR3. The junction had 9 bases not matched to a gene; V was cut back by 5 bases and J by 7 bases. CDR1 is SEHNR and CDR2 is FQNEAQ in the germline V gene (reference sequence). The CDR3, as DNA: TGTGCCAGCAGCCCCCTGTGGACAGGGGAAAATTCACCCCTCCACTTT. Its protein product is CASSPLWTGENSPLHF.